The clone carrying this T cell receptor (beta chain) has just a few counts. The antigen is not known. The data stem from a study of T-cell memory formation after mild COVID-19. General study points: Several responding clones turned up in pre-infection memory, indicating that cross-reactive memory may have taken part. CD4/CD8 balance characterized clones contracting day 15 to 85, and CD4+ skew characterized later expanders.

5'RACE with constant-segment primers yielded barcoded, UMI-tagged TCR alpha and TCR beta cDNA libraries. In TCRdb, the 5' RACE reads were re-called with MiXCR into one record per CDR3 protein. The sample records around 310,000 distinct CDR3 sequences, 13% to 15% being singletons. Trimming cost V 0 bases and J 7 bases, with 19 bases left between them. The CDR3 contains 17 residues. Germline CDR1 and CDR2: LGHDT and YNNKEL (reference sequence). The sequenced sample was PBMCs or a T cell subset sorted from them (not recorded which). The receptor's source is a man between 18 and 35 years old who had mild COVID-19 (a few samples of this study predate the infection). Cell type and time point are not known. The chain couples TRBV3-1 to TRBJ2-1; TRBD2 is a possible D gene (6 bases). The CDR3 protein is CASSQEFSNGGRNEQFF. For the CDR3, the DNA is TGTGCCAGCAGCCAAGAGTTCAGTAACGGGGGAAGGAATGAGCAGTTCTTC.